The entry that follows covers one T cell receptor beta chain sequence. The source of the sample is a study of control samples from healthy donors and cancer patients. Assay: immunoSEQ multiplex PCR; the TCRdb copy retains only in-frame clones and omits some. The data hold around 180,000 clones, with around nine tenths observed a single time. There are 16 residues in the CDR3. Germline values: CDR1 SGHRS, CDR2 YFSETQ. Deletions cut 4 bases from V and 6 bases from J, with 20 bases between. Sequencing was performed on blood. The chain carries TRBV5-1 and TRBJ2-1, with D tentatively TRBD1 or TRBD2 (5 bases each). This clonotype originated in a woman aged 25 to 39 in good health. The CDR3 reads CASSPPRDHLVNEQFF. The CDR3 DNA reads TGCGCCAGCAGCCCTCCCCGGGACCACCTTGTCAATGAGCAGTTCTTC.